Listed here are 31 T cell receptor beta chains from one sample, sequenced in a study of T-cell reconstitution after alpha-beta-depleted transplantation in children. Unique molecular identifiers were incorporated during preparation of the TCRbeta library. TCRdb fed the PCR reads into MiXCR, producing one record per CDR3 protein. The sample lists more than 400,000 distinct CDR3 sequences, about an eighth occurring once. Material: PBMCs, mostly from graft donor cells, obtained 180 days after TCRalphabeta/CD19-depleted stem cell transplant. These TCRs come from a female patient aged 2 to 10 who had a stem cell transplant for aplastic anemia, so the T cells may come from the graft donor.

There are a few counts of this clonotype. A much more abundant neighbour one base away suggests this may be a read error. The V gene is TRBV9, the J gene TRBJ2-6, with D perhaps matching TRBD2 (7 bases). Germline V gene sequence: CDR1 SGDLS, CDR2 YYNGEE. The CDR3 is made up of 14 amino acids. This chain's CDR3 is CASSPLGGANGLTF. The CDR3 DNA follows: TGTGCCAGCAGCCCACTGGGGGGGGCCAACGGCCTGACTTTC.

There are a few counts of this clonotype. The chain has TRBV6-2 or TRBV6-3 and TRBJ2-1; D call uncertain. This CDR3 spans 16 amino acids. Trimming took off 2 bases at V and 4 bases at J, with 15 bases between the two ends. Germline assignment: CDR1 MNHEY and CDR2 SVGEGT. The CDR3 DNA sequence: TGTGCCAGCAGTTACCACTATTCAGAGGCTTACAATGAGCAGTTCTTC. It encodes CASSYHYSEAYNEQFF.

This clonotype has a count of ten or more. The V call is TRBV12-3 or TRBV12-4, the J call TRBJ2-5; D gene ambiguous. The CDR3 spans 13 residues. Trimming shortened V by 4 bases and J by 1 base, and 7 bases separated the two germline ends. The CDR3 DNA reads as TGTGCCAGCAGTTGGGGATTCCAAGAGACCCAGTACTTC. Translated, it gives CASSWGFQETQYF.

The rearrangement uses TRBV7-2 and TRBJ2-1; D possibly corresponds to TRBD2 (6 bases). The CDR3 runs 14 residues. Germline V lookup: CDR1 SGHTA, CDR2 FQGNSA. The V gene lost 3 bases and the J gene lost 6 bases, with 12 bases spanning the gap. CDR3 coding DNA: TGTGCCAGCAGCTTGACTAGAACCCTCAATGAGCAGTTCTTC. Translation: CASSLTRTLNEQFF.

The J gene is TRBJ2-3, the V gene TRBV4-3, with D possibly called TRBD1 or TRBD2 (5 bases each). In germline, CDR1 is LGHNA, CDR2 YSLEER. Trimming took 4 bases from V and 3 from J, leaving 11 bases between them. The CDR3 has 14 residues. The CDR3 sequence is CASSPGRFTDTQYF. In DNA, the CDR3 is TGCGCCAGCAGCCCGGGACGTTTTACAGATACGCAGTATTTT.

This chain connects TRBV7-2 to TRBJ1-6, with a possible D match to TRBD1 (5 bases). The germline V gene encodes CDR1 SGHTA and CDR2 FQGNSA. V lost 5 bases and J lost 1, with 9 bases in between. The CDR3 length is 15 residues. Written as DNA, the CDR3 is TGTGCCAGCAGCCCCAGGGCATCCTATAATTCACCCCTCCACTTT. Protein sequence: CASSPRASYNSPLHF.

This clonotype was counted between two and nine times. The genes are TRBV28 and TRBJ2-1, with TRBD2 matching 8 bases. V dropped 2 bases and J dropped 9; count of bases not matched to a gene: 9. The CDR3 sequence is 15 residues long. Per germline, CDR1 MDHEN and CDR2 SYDVKM. The CDR3 DNA sequence: TGTGCCAGCAGTTTACGGACTAGCTTTGGGGCTGAGCAGTTCTTC. Protein sequence: CASSLRTSFGAEQFF.

The table lists this clonotype with a few counts. This sequence joins TRBV25-1 and TRBJ2-1; D is unclear. The CDR3 runs to 15 residues. The V and J ends lost 2 bases and 8 bases respectively, with 16 bases between them. Germline V CDR1 and CDR2: MGHDK, SYGVNS. CDR3 in amino acids: CASSEVNAWRHEQFF. The CDR3 region has the DNA TGTGCCAGCAGTGAAGTAAATGCCTGGCGGCATGAGCAGTTCTTC.

The J gene is TRBJ2-5, the V gene TRBV30; no clear D gene. The CDR3 runs to 13 residues. With 0 bases removed from V and 1 base from J, the gap between germline ends came to 6 bases. The germline V gene encodes CDR1 GTSNPN and CDR2 SVGIG (reference sequence). The CDR3 spells CAWSVNLQETQYF. CDR3 sequence (DNA): TGTGCCTGGAGTGTAAATCTCCAAGAGACCCAGTACTTC.

This clonotype was detected a few times. The chain is built from TRBV25-1 and TRBJ2-1, with 8 bases lining up with TRBD2. Per germline, CDR1 MGHDK and CDR2 SYGVNS. The CDR3 has 10 amino acids. Germline trimming cut 8 bases from V and 10 bases from J; bases unmatched to any gene: 1. The CDR3 DNA follows: TGTGCCAGCCGGGAGGGGGAGCAGTTCTTC. It is translated as CASREGEQFF.

This clonotype was seen a handful of times. The V and J genes are TRBV19 and TRBJ2-5; TRBD2 aligns across 11 bases. CDR1 and CDR2 (germline): LNHDA, SQIVND (reference sequence). Germline trimming cut 7 bases from V and 1 base from J; bases unmatched to any gene: 11. This CDR3 has 17 residues. In DNA form, the CDR3 reads TGTGCCAGTAATGCCCGAGGTGGACTAGCGGGCCAAGAGACCCAGTACTTC. Protein product: CASNARGGLAGQETQYF.

In this sample, this clonotype turned up many times. CDR3 in amino acids: CAISFGFGNTEAFF. DNA of the CDR3: TGTGCCATCAGTTTTGGGTTCGGGAACACTGAAGCTTTCTTT. The V and J genes are TRBV10-3 and TRBJ1-1; no clear D gene. The CDR3 is 14 amino acids. Trimming pared 5 bases from V and 1 base from J, leaving 11 bases between. Germline V lookup: CDR1 ENHRY, CDR2 SYGVKD.

This chain uses TRBV6-1 with TRBJ2-4; D could derive from TRBD1 or TRBD2 (6 bases each). Between the trimmed V and J ends, which lost 7 bases and 0 bases, there was a span of 16 bases. CDR3 length: 16 residues. From germline, CDR1 is MNHNS and CDR2 SASEGT. The chain's CDR3 is CASTEGGKGAKNIQYF. CDR3 bases: TGTGCCAGCACCGAGGGGGGCAAAGGAGCCAAAAACATTCAGTACTTC.

V gene TRBV12-3 or TRBV12-4 combines with J gene TRBJ2-3; D remains unclear. The CDR3 is made up of 15 amino acids. Trimming took off 5 bases at V and 8 bases at J, with 20 bases between the two ends. CDR3 amino acids: CASSPYLRARPTQYF. The CDR3 nucleotides are TGTGCCAGCAGTCCCTACTTAAGGGCCCGCCCTACGCAGTATTTT.

This clonotype occurred a few times. The rearrangement uses TRBV7-8 and TRBJ1-1, with D perhaps matching TRBD1 (5 bases). The V gene lost 5 bases and the J gene lost 6 bases, with 13 bases spanning the gap. Germline V lookup: CDR1 SGHVS, CDR2 FQNEAQ. The CDR3 consists of 13 residues. CDR3 loop: CASSPGPAAEAFF. The DNA for the CDR3 is TGTGCCAGCAGCCCAGGGCCGGCAGCTGAAGCTTTCTTT.

This chain links TRBV15 with TRBJ2-5, with D perhaps assigned TRBD1 or TRBD2 (5 bases each). V was cut by 4 bases and J by 6 bases, with 18 bases left in between. The CDR3 contains 15 residues. Germline V gene sequence: CDR1 LNHNV, CDR2 YYDKDF (reference sequence). CDR3 amino acids: CATSTPRDGSKTQYF. The CDR3 DNA follows: TGTGCCACCAGCACCCCCCGGGACGGCTCAAAGACCCAGTACTTC.

This clonotype has more than one count but fewer than ten. The V gene is TRBV7-2, the J gene TRBJ1-1; a possible D gene is TRBD1 (5 bases). This CDR3 comprises 14 residues. Germline V gives CDR1 SGHTA, CDR2 FQGNSA. The germline V and J ends were trimmed by 4 bases and 6 bases, with 15 bases remaining between them. CDR3 in DNA: TGTGCCAGCAGCTCAACTACTCTGGGGGCTGAAGCTTTCTTT. Protein sequence: CASSSTTLGAEAFF.

The chain employs TRBV18 and TRBJ1-3; weak D call: TRBD1 (6 bases). Germline CDR1 reads KGHSH; CDR2 reads LQKENI. Trimming pared 10 bases from V and 0 bases from J, leaving 22 bases between. This CDR3 is built from 17 residues. The CDR3 region is CATLTGSVGSSGNTIYF. CDR3 nucleotides: TGTGCCACTCTGACAGGATCCGTCGGGAGCTCTGGAAACACCATATATTTT.

This rearrangement joins TRBV7-2 to TRBJ2-5, with a tentative D call TRBD1 (6 bases). V was clipped by 5 bases and J by 7 bases, with 26 bases between them. The CDR3 is made up of 17 amino acids. Germline-derived CDR1 and CDR2 are SGHTA and FQGNSA. The DNA of the CDR3 is TGTGCCAGCAGCAACCCCACCGAACAGGGTTGGCAGGGGACCCAGTACTTC. Translation gives CASSNPTEQGWQGTQYF.

The rearrangement joins TRBV5-4 to TRBJ1-2, with 10 bases lining up with TRBD1. V lost 2 bases to trimming and J lost 3 bases; unmatched junction nucleotides: 19. Per germline, CDR1 SGHNT and CDR2 YYREEE (reference sequence). The CDR3 extends over 20 amino acids. CDR3 nucleotides: TGTGCCAGCAGCTTCCCCCCCGCTATCTCAATGGGACAGGGGTACTATGGCTACACCTTC. Translation gives CASSFPPAISMGQGYYGYTF.

The V call is TRBV12-3 or TRBV12-4, the J call TRBJ2-1; D may match TRBD1 or TRBD2 (6 bases each). This CDR3 contains 13 residues. The V and J ends lost 3 bases and 8 bases respectively, with 11 bases between them. This chain's CDR3 is CASSFRGRDEQFF. The CDR3 DNA follows: TGTGCCAGCAGTTTCCGGGGGCGCGATGAGCAGTTCTTC.

The CDR3 sequence: CATSRVAAEKNIQYF. The CDR3 coding sequence is TGTGCCACCAGCAGAGTTGCAGCGGAGAAAAACATTCAGTACTTC. The chain joins TRBV15 to TRBJ2-4; a possible D gene is TRBD2 (5 bases). Germline loops: CDR1 LNHNV, CDR2 YYDKDF (reference sequence). Deletions cut 1 base from V and 4 bases from J, with 11 bases between. The CDR3 extends over 15 amino acids.

The rearrangement uses TRBV7-2 and TRBJ1-2; 9 positions agree with TRBD1. V shed 6 bases and J 4 bases; nucleotides not matched to a gene: 12. Germline assignment: CDR1 SGHTA and CDR2 FQGNSA. The CDR3 length is 16 residues. CDR3 DNA: TGTGCCAGCAGTTCTCGGACAGGGGAGGTTGCCTATGGCTACACCTTC. This codes for CASSSRTGEVAYGYTF.

This clonotype has only a few counts. The V gene is TRBV6-5, the J gene TRBJ1-2; TRBD1 is a possible D gene (5 bases). The V end was cut by 0 bases, the J end by 0 bases, with 8 bases between. Germline V lookup: CDR1 MNHEY, CDR2 SVGAGI. CDR3 size: 15 residues. CDR3 DNA sequence: TGTGCCAGCAGTTACTCGACAGTAGCTAACTATGGCTACACCTTC. Translating gives CASSYSTVANYGYTF.

This clonotype came up a few times. The chain links TRBV20-1 to TRBJ2-2; tentatively, D is TRBD1 (6 bases). Germline values: CDR1 DFQATT, CDR2 SNEGSKA (reference sequence). This CDR3 spans 13 amino acids. CDR3 amino acids: CRAQGTNTGELFF. The CDR3 DNA reads as TGCAGGGCTCAGGGGACGAACACCGGGGAGCTGTTTTTT.

This clonotype was counted ten times or more. The chain uses TRBV28 and TRBJ2-7; 7 bases are shared with TRBD2. Germline V CDR1 and CDR2: MDHEN, SYDVKM. V gave up 3 bases and J gave up 7 bases; unmatched junction bases: 9. This CDR3 has 14 residues. The CDR3 loop is CASSLRRELMEQYF. DNA of the CDR3: TGTGCCAGCAGTTTGAGGCGGGAGTTAATGGAGCAGTACTTC.

CDR3 amino acids: CASSLQDSPHPGNTIYF. The CDR3 nucleotides read TGTGCCAGCAGCTTACAGGACAGCCCACACCCTGGAAACACCATATATTTT. The chain links TRBV7-8 to TRBJ1-3; a possible D gene is TRBD1 (6 bases). This CDR3 has 17 amino acids. Germline V gives CDR1 SGHVS, CDR2 FQNEAQ. The V gene lost 2 bases and the J gene lost 2 bases, with 16 bases spanning the gap.

J is TRBJ2-2 and V is TRBV5-1; 9 bases fit TRBD1. V was clipped by 0 bases and J by 1 base; unmatched bases: 4. This CDR3 has 17 amino acids. The germline gives CDR1 SGHRS, CDR2 YFSETQ. CDR3 nucleotide sequence: TGCGCCAGCAGCTTGGTGAGGACAGGGGTGAACACCGGGGAGCTGTTTTTT. The encoded protein is CASSLVRTGVNTGELFF.

Only a few counts were recorded for this clonotype. The chain couples TRBV28 to TRBJ2-7; maybe TRBD1 (7 bases). This CDR3 has 13 amino acids. The V gene's germline CDR1 is MDHEN and CDR2 SYDVKM. V lost 10 bases and J lost 6, with 19 bases in between. CDR3 DNA: TGTGCCACCAAGCCCAGGGGGGATGGCGAGCAGTACTTC. Its translation is CATKPRGDGEQYF.

The CDR3 coding sequence is TGCGCCAGCAGCTTGGGCGACACAGATACGCAGTATTTT. Translated, it gives CASSLGDTDTQYF. V is TRBV5-1 and J is TRBJ2-3; D not certain. The germline V gene encodes CDR1 SGHRS and CDR2 YFSETQ. CDR3 length: 13 residues. Trimming pared 0 bases from V and 2 bases from J, leaving 4 bases between. The full variable domain, its missing parts supplied by reference TRBV5-1 and TRBJ2-3, is KAGVTQTPRYLIKTRGQQVTLSCSPISGHRSVSWYQQTPGQGLQFLFEYFSETQRNKGNFPGRFSGRQFSNSRSEMNVSTLELGDSALYLCASSLGDTDTQYFGPGTRLTVL.

Ten or more counts support this clonotype. The CDR3 spells CASSQDIGGGEDIQYF. CDR3 sequence (DNA): TGCGCCAGCAGCCAAGATATTGGTGGGGGGGAGGACATTCAGTACTTC. The chain links TRBV4-1 to TRBJ2-4, with 7 positions matching TRBD2. From germline, CDR1 is MGHRA and CDR2 YSYEKL. With V trimmed by 0 bases and J by 8 bases, 10 bases remained unmatched. The CDR3 contains 16 residues.